Listed here is a single TCR beta chain. Its antigen remains unidentified. These data come from a study of CXCR3-negative and CXCR3-positive naive CD8 T cells. Whole-study findings and limits: CXCR3-negative naive cells had less hydrophobic TRB CDR3s than did CXCR3-positive naive cells. Diversity in memory CD8+ cells fell much lower than the comparably high levels seen in both naive subsets. Expression of CXCR3 was partially reduced after cryopreservation, and fresh PBMCs were used in most assays. Naive cells, whether CXCR3-negative or CXCR3-positive, had similar TRBV-TRBJ usage, while memory cells differed.

Carrying UMI labels, the TRB cDNA libraries were prepared through 5' RACE. TCRdb reworked the 5' RACE reads into one entry per CDR3 protein, no DNA. The sample features tens of thousands of distinct CDR3 sequences, with roughly 1.1% in its top ten. The TCR sequence derives from a human donor in good health. Some clones in this sample may be carry-over from other donors' samples. The sequenced material came from naive CXCR3- CD8+ T cells from blood. The subset was: CD45RO-CCR7+CD27+CD95- naive CD8+ T cells lacking CXCR3 (TNR3-).

The chain's CDR3 is CATSMGQYGYTF. The chain joins TRBV15 to TRBJ1-2; checking the TCRdb D call of TRBD1 is not possible without DNA. The CDR3 contains 12 residues. Germline assignment: CDR1 LNHNV and CDR2 YYDKDF (reference sequence).